This T cell receptor beta chain stems from a study of shared T cell receptors in the human thymus. Profiled with immunoSEQ multiplex PCR; TCRdb holds only in-frame clones, not every one. Of about 500,000 clones in the sample, approximately 80% were seen once. The germline CDR1 and CDR2 sequences are MNHEY and SMNVEV (reference sequence). The CDR3 runs to 15 residues. V shed 4 bases and J shed 9 bases, with 19 bases lying between them. These data also featured in a second study, about human thymus T cells. That source adds: Related reports documented highly overlapping thymic repertoires among unrelated individuals.

J is TRBJ2-1 and V is TRBV27; D possibly corresponds to TRBD2 (5 bases). The receptor comes from a boy in the first two years of life with a congenital heart defect. The sequencing input was thymocytes. The chain's CDR3 is CASSSPGSGFSEQFF. CDR3 DNA: TGTGCCAGCAGTTCGCCGGGGTCGGGGTTTAGTGAGCAGTTCTTC.